These 15 T cell receptor beta chains came from one sample sequenced in a study of CD8+CD57+ T cells in acquired aplastic anemia. For sequencing, patients were chosen who had shown expansion of CD8+CD57+ cells by flow cytometry. According to the study, genomic DNA was the template for TCR beta VDJ and CDR3 profiling. TCRdb independently ran MiXCR on the reads; one entry per CDR3 protein. The table includes around 430,000 distinct CDR3 sequences, around 30% detected once. The sample taken for sequencing was sorted CD4+, CD8+, or CD8+CD57+ T cells (not recorded which) from PBMCs. The source of these receptors is a human donor with aplastic anemia.

In this sample, this clonotype turned up a few times. This chain connects TRBV20-1 to TRBJ2-7; 11 bases line up with TRBD1. Trimming took 7 bases from V and 3 from J; bases not matched to a gene: 5. The CDR3 length is 13 residues. CDR1 is DFQATT, CDR2 SNEGSKA, per germline (reference sequence). Here the CDR3 reads CSGTGTGGYEQYF. DNA for the CDR3: TGCAGTGGGACCGGGACAGGGGGCTACGAGCAGTACTTC.

This chain uses TRBV9 with TRBJ2-2; D is possibly TRBD1 or TRBD2 (5 bases each). V was pared by 1 base and J by 1 base, with 17 bases between. CDR3 length: 18 amino acids. Germline lookup yields CDR1 SGDLS and CDR2 YYNGEE. The CDR3 loop is CASSVTDGTRRNTGELFF. CDR3 DNA sequence: TGTGCCAGCAGCGTAACCGACGGGACGAGGCGGAACACCGGGGAGCTGTTTTTT.

Ten or more counts support this clonotype. The chain couples TRBV19 to TRBJ1-2, with D unresolved. This CDR3 region has 14 residues. The V end lost 3 bases, the J end lost 3 bases, and 11 bases lay between the germline ends. Germline V gene lookup returns CDR1 LNHDA and CDR2 SQIVND (reference sequence). CDR3 sequence reads: CASSMVGSYYGYTF. For the CDR3, the DNA is TGTGCCAGTAGTATGGTCGGGAGCTACTATGGCTACACCTTC.

A note on this clonotype: One base away lies a much larger clone, so this may be a sequencing read error. CDR3 protein: CAASEPGTADAQYF. DNA of the CDR3: TGTGCCGCCAGTGAACCTGGGACCGCCGATGCCCAGTACTTC. V usage is TRBV24-1 and J usage is TRBJ2-5, with D tentatively TRBD1 or TRBD2 (5 bases each). Germline-derived CDR1 and CDR2 are KGHDR and SFDVKD. This CDR3 has 14 residues.

There are a few counts of this clonotype. V gene TRBV25-1 combines with J gene TRBJ2-7; 7 nucleotides agree with TRBD2. In germline, CDR1 is MGHDK, CDR2 SYGVNS. The V and J ends lost 5 bases and 0 bases, in that order; junction bases with no gene match: 7. This CDR3 is 15 amino acids long. For the CDR3, the DNA is TGTGCCAGCAGTTTAACGAGCGGGGTCTCCTACGAGCAGTACTTC. This translates into CASSLTSGVSYEQYF.

This clonotype was observed a handful of times. The chain joins TRBV2 to TRBJ2-1; D remains unclear. Trimming removed 3 bases at V and 4 bases at J, with 16 bases between. This CDR3 has 16 amino acids. Looked up from germline, CDR1 is SNHLY and CDR2 is FYNNEI. The CDR3 nucleotides are TGTGCCAGCAGTGATGGTGGAGCGTCCCTATACAATGAGCAGTTCTTC. Its translation is CASSDGGASLYNEQFF.

This clonotype appeared a few times. This chain joins TRBV9 and TRBJ1-1; D may be TRBD1 (5 bases). V gave up 4 bases and J gave up 4 bases, with 11 bases separating them. Germline V gives CDR1 SGDLS, CDR2 YYNGEE. This CDR3 spans 13 amino acids. The CDR3 here is CASSPGGVTEAFF. As DNA, the CDR3 is TGTGCCAGCAGCCCCGGAGGGGTCACTGAAGCTTTCTTT.

This clonotype was detected only a few times. The CDR3 here is CASSEKGLAGTYNEQFF. The CDR3 nucleotides are TGTGCCAGCAGTGAAAAGGGGTTAGCGGGTACCTACAATGAGCAGTTCTTC. The rearrangement uses TRBV2 and TRBJ2-1; 7 nucleotides line up with TRBD2. The CDR3 has 17 residues. CDR1 and CDR2 (germline): SNHLY, FYNNEI. The V gene end was trimmed by 2 bases and the J gene end by 2 bases; junction bases not matched to a gene: 9.

The V and J genes are TRBV7-9 and TRBJ1-1, with D maybe TRBD1 (6 bases). The V end was cut by 5 bases, the J end by 1 base, with 14 bases between. CDR3 size: 15 residues. Germline V gene data show CDR1 as SEHNR and CDR2 as FQNEAQ (reference sequence). CDR3 in amino acids: CASSLEVRGNTEAFF. CDR3 DNA: TGTGCCAGCAGCCTGGAGGTCAGGGGGAACACTGAAGCTTTCTTT. Full variable domain (remainder filled in from reference TRBV7-9 and TRBJ1-1): DTGVSQNPRHKITKRGQNVTFRCDPISEHNRLYWYRQTLGQGPEFLTYFQNEAQLEKSRLLSDRFSAERPKGSFSTLEIQRTEQGDSAMYLCASSLEVRGNTEAFFGQGTRLTVV.

This clonotype has only a few counts. The chain is built from TRBV2 and TRBJ2-5; a weak D match, TRBD1 (6 bases). V was cut by 3 bases and J by 2 bases, with 10 bases left in between. Germline V gene lookup returns CDR1 SNHLY and CDR2 FYNNEI. CDR3 length: 14 amino acids. CDR3 sequence (DNA): TGTGCCAGCAGTGATACAGGGATACAAGAGACCCAGTACTTC. This sequence encodes CASSDTGIQETQYF.

J is TRBJ2-2 and V is TRBV6-1, with unresolved D. Trimming stripped 2 bases from V and 6 bases from J, with 7 bases between. Germline V CDR1 and CDR2: MNHNS, SASEGT. The CDR3 contains 13 residues. For the CDR3, the DNA is TGTGCCAGCAGTGAATCCGATCCCGGGGAGCTGTTTTTT. Translated, it gives CASSESDPGELFF.

Ten or more counts support this clonotype. This sequence joins TRBV24-1 and TRBJ2-3; 7 nucleotides match TRBD1. The CDR3 contains 14 residues. Germline V lookup: CDR1 KGHDR, CDR2 SFDVKD. The trim removed 3 bases at V and 4 bases at J, leaving 3 bases unmatched. The CDR3 here is CATSDGQGADTQYF. In nucleotides, the CDR3 is TGTGCCACCAGTGATGGTCAGGGGGCAGATACGCAGTATTTT.

For this clonotype: With a much larger clone just one base away, this may be a read error. The chain joins TRBV10-3 to TRBJ1-1; 7 positions match TRBD1. V lost 2 bases and J lost 0; bases outside the gene matches: 3. The length of the CDR3 is 15 residues. Germline V CDR1 and CDR2: ENHRY, SYGVKD. The CDR3 DNA reads as TGTGCCATCAGTGAGACCGGGACAGTGAACACTGAAGCTTTCTTT. This codes for CAISETGTVNTEAFF.

This clonotype was detected many times. This rearrangement joins TRBV7-9 to TRBJ1-4; D remains unclear. V lost 5 bases, J lost 3 bases, and 16 bases lay in between. Germline V CDR1 and CDR2: SEHNR, FQNEAQ (reference sequence). The CDR3 extends over 16 amino acids. The CDR3 DNA reads as TGTGCCAGCAGCCCCACTCGGGTTTTTGCTAATGAAAAACTGTTTTTT. Translating it yields CASSPTRVFANEKLFF.

The CDR3 DNA follows: TGTGCCAGCAGCGTCGGGGCCCACAATCAGCCCCAGCATTTT. Amino acids: CASSVGAHNQPQHF. The chain recombines TRBV5-6 with TRBJ1-5; maybe TRBD1 (5 bases). V lost 4 bases, J lost 3 bases, and 11 bases lay in between. Germline CDR1 SGHDT, CDR2 YYEEEE. The CDR3 spans 14 residues.